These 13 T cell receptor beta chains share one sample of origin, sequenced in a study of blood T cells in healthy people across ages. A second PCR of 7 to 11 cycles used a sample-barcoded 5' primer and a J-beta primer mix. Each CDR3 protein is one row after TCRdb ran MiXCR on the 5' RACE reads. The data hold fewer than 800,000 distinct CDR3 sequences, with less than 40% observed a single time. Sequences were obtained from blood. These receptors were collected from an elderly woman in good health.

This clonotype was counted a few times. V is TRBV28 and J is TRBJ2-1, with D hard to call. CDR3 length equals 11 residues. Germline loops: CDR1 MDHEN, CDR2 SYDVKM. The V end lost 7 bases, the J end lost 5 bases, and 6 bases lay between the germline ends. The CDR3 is CASNVDNEQFF. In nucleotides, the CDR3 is TGTGCCAGCAACGTCGACAATGAGCAGTTCTTC.

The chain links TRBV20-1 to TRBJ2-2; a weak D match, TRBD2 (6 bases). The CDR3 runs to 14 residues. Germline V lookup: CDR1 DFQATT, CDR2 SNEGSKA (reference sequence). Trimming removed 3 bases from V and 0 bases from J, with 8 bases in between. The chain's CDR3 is CSARTGANTGELFF. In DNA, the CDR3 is TGCAGTGCTAGGACGGGGGCGAACACCGGGGAGCTGTTTTTT.

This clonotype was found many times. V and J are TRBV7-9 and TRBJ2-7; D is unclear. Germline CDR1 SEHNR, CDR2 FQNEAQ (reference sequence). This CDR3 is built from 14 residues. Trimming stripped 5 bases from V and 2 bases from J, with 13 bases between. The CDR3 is CASSPEPTPYEQYF. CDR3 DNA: TGTGCCAGCAGCCCGGAACCCACCCCCTACGAGCAGTACTTC.

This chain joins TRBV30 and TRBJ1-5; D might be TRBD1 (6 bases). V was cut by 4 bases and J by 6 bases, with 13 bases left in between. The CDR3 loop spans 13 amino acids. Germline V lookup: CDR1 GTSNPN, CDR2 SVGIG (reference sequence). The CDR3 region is CAWNVQGSQPQHF. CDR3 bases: TGTGCCTGGAACGTACAGGGTAGTCAGCCCCAGCATTTT.

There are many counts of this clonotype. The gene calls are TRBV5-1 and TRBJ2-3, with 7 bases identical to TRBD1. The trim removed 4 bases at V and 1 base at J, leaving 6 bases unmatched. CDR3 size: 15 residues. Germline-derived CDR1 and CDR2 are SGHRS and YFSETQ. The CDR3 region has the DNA TGCGCCAGCAGCGGAACAGGGGTCCGCACAGATACGCAGTATTTT. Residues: CASSGTGVRTDTQYF.

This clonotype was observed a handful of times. Here the CDR3 reads CASSPTVSRGSPLHF. CDR3 nucleotides: TGTGCCAGCAGTCCAACAGTCTCTAGGGGTTCACCCCTCCACTTT. The chain joins TRBV27 to TRBJ1-6; tentatively, D is TRBD1 (5 bases). The length of the CDR3 is 15 residues. The germline CDR1 and CDR2 sequences are MNHEY and SMNVEV (reference sequence). V was trimmed by 5 bases and J by 9 bases, leaving 17 bases between them.

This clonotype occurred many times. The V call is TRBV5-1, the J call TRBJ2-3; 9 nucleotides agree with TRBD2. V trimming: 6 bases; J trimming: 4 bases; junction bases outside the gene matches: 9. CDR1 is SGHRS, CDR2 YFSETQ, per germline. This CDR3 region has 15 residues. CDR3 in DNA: TGCGCCAGCACCTCCCCGGGCGGGGGGGCAGATACGCAGTATTTT. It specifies CASTSPGGGADTQYF.

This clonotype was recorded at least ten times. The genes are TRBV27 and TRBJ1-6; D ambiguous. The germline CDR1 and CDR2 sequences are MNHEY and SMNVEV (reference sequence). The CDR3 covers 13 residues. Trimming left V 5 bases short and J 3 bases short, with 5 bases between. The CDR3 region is CASSPIYNSPLHF. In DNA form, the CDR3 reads TGTGCCAGCAGTCCTATCTATAATTCACCCCTCCACTTT.

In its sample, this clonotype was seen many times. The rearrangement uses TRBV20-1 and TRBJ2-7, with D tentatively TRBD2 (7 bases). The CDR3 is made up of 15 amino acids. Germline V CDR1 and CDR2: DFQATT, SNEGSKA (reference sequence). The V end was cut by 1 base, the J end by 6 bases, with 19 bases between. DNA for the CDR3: TGCAGTGCTAGAGTAGGAGGGGGGGAACTCGGCGAGCAGTACTTC. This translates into CSARVGGGELGEQYF.

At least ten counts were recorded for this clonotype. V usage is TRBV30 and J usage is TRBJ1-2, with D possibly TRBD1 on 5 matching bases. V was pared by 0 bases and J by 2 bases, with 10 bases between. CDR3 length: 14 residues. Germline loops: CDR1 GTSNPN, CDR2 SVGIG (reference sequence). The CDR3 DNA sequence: TGTGCCTGGAGTGTTCGTCAGGGCAACTATGGCTACACCTTC. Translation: CAWSVRQGNYGYTF.

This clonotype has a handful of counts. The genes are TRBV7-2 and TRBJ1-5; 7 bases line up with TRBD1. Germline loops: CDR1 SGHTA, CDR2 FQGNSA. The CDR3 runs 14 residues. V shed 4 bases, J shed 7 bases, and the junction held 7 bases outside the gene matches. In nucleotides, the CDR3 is TGTGCCAGCAGCTCGACAGGGAATTGGCAGCCCCAGCATTTT. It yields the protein CASSSTGNWQPQHF. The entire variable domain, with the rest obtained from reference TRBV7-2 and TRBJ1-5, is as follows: GAGVSQSPSNKVTEKGKDVELRCDPISGHTALYWYRQSLGQGLEFLIYFQGNSAPDKSGLPSDRFSAERTGGSVSTLTIQRTQQEDSAVYLCASSSTGNWQPQHFGDGTRLSIL.

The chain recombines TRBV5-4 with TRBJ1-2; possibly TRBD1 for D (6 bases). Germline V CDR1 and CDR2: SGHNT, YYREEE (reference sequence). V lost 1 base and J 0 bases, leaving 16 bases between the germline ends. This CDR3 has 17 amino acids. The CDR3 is CASSLKGGGLANYGYTF. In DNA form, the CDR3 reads TGTGCCAGCAGCTTGAAAGGGGGAGGGCTTGCTAACTATGGCTACACCTTC.

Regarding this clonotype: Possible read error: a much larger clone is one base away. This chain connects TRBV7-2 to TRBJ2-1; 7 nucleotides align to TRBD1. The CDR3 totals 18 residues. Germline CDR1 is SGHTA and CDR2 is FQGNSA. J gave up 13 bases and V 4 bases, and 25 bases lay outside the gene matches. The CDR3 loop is CASSSYRGGDQAQETQFF. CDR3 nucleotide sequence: TGTGCCAGCAGCTCCTACAGGGGTGGGGACCAAGCCCAAGAGACCCAGTTCTTC.